Following are 23 T cell receptor beta chains from one sample sequenced in a study of cytomegalovirus exposure and HLA in healthy donors. Primers: 60 Vbeta forward and 13 Jbeta reverse. Libraries were prepared by immunoSEQ multiplex PCR; TCRdb keeps only in-frame clonotypes and omits some of them. The data hold approximately 180,000 clones, with 12% observed a single time. Material: PBMCs. The source of these receptors is a man aged 50 to 60 in good health and CMV-seropositive.

This clone has a count of ten or more. The J gene is TRBJ2-3, the V gene TRBV7-2, with 9 positions matching TRBD1. Germline-derived CDR1 and CDR2 are SGHTA and FQGNSA. Germline trimming cut 5 bases from V and 4 bases from J; bases unmatched to any gene: 7. This CDR3 region has 15 residues. The CDR3 coding sequence is TGTGCCAGCAGCGCGGACAGGGGAAGGCCAGATACGCAGTATTTT. Translation: CASSADRGRPDTQYF.

This chain joins TRBV5-1 and TRBJ1-4; TRBD1 matches at 11 bases. J was trimmed by 6 bases and V by 4 bases; bases with no gene match: 8. The CDR3 has 16 residues. Germline V lookup: CDR1 SGHRS, CDR2 YFSETQ. The CDR3 region has the DNA TGCGCCAGCAGCACCGGGACAGGGGGTTGGGATGAAAAACTGTTTTTT. Protein: CASSTGTGGWDEKLFF.

This clone was recorded a few times. The rearrangement uses TRBV6-5 and TRBJ1-3, with 8 bases matching TRBD1. CDR1 and CDR2 (germline): MNHEY, SVGAGI. CDR3 length: 13 amino acids. J gave up 3 bases and V 6 bases, and 1 base lay outside the gene matches. CDR3 residues: CASRDRGGNTIYF. As DNA, the CDR3 is TGTGCCAGCAGAGACAGGGGTGGAAACACCATATATTTT.

The chain recombines TRBV28 with TRBJ1-2, with 7 nucleotides matching TRBD1. The trim removed 4 bases at V and 2 bases at J, leaving 4 bases unmatched. CDR1 and CDR2 (germline): MDHEN, SYDVKM. The CDR3 runs to 14 residues. CDR3 region: CASSSPGQNYGYTF. The CDR3 nucleotides are TGTGCCAGCAGTTCCCCGGGACAGAACTATGGCTACACCTTC.

The V gene is TRBV14, the J gene TRBJ1-1; D is ambiguous. Germline CDR1 reads SGHDN; CDR2 reads FVKESK. The ends were cut back, 2 bases at V and 0 bases at J, with 7 bases in the middle. The CDR3 has 14 residues. The CDR3 nucleotides read TGTGCCAGCAGCCAAATAGACATGAACACTGAAGCTTTCTTT. This codes for CASSQIDMNTEAFF.

The chain carries TRBV29-1 and TRBJ2-7; tentatively, D is TRBD1 (5 bases). The CDR3 runs to 12 residues. V lost 7 bases and J 3 bases, leaving 13 bases between the germline ends. The germline gives CDR1 SQVTM, CDR2 ANQGSEA. The CDR3 DNA follows: TGCAGCGCTAGGACAAATAGCTACGAGCAGTACTTC. Amino acids: CSARTNSYEQYF.

This clone has just one count. The chain links TRBV10-3 to TRBJ2-1; 14 bases map to TRBD2. The CDR3 spans 14 residues. Germline V gives CDR1 ENHRY, CDR2 SYGVKD. V lost 10 bases to trimming and J lost 7 bases; unmatched junction nucleotides: 6. CDR3 loop: CATQTSGGANEQFF. Written as DNA, the CDR3 is TGTGCCACCCAGACTAGCGGGGGGGCAAATGAGCAGTTCTTC.

The chain has TRBV7-2 and TRBJ2-7; TRBD2 matches at 12 bases. The germline CDR1 and CDR2 sequences are SGHTA and FQGNSA. J was trimmed by 2 bases and V by 3 bases; bases with no gene match: 5. The CDR3 has 16 residues. CDR3 bases: TGTGCCAGCAGCTTTCAACGGACTAGCGGGGCCTACGAGCAGTACTTC. It encodes CASSFQRTSGAYEQYF.

The V call is TRBV7-6, the J call TRBJ2-5; TRBD1 might be the D (5 bases). Trimming removed 4 bases from V and 1 base from J, with 7 bases in between. Per the germline V gene, CDR1 is SGHVS and CDR2 is FNYEAQ. CDR3 length: 13 amino acids. CDR3 sequence (DNA): TGTGCCAGCAGCTCCGACAGCCAAGAGACCCAGTACTTC. Its translation is CASSSDSQETQYF.

This clone was picked up a small number of times. CDR3 region: CASRTGQGQETQYF. As DNA, the CDR3 is TGTGCCAGCAGGACGGGACAGGGACAAGAGACCCAGTACTTC. The chain has TRBV2 and TRBJ2-5; 9 bases agree with TRBD1. V dropped 6 bases and J dropped 2; count of bases not matched to a gene: 4. CDR1 and CDR2 from the germline V gene are SNHLY and FYNNEI. This CDR3 has 14 residues.

V is TRBV19 and J is TRBJ2-7, with D tentatively TRBD2 (5 bases). The CDR3 is 11 residues long. The ends were cut back, 8 bases at V and 7 bases at J, with 12 bases in the middle. Germline values: CDR1 LNHDA, CDR2 SQIVND (reference sequence). DNA of the CDR3: TGTGCCAGTTCGGCCCGGAGGGAGCAGTACGTC. As protein: CASSARREQYV.

The chain recombines TRBV5-4 with TRBJ2-5; 13 bases line up with TRBD2. The germline V gene encodes CDR1 SGHNT and CDR2 YYREEE (reference sequence). The V gene end was trimmed by 2 bases and the J gene end by 7 bases; junction bases not matched to a gene: 5. The CDR3 runs to 15 residues. CDR3 sequence (DNA): TGTGCCAGCAGCTTACTAGCGGGGGGGCTTGTGACCCAGTACTTC. Its translation is CASSLLAGGLVTQYF. Full variable domain (rest looked up from reference TRBV5-4 and TRBJ2-5): ETGVTQSPTHLIKTRGQQVTLRCSSQSGHNTVSWYQQALGQGPQFIFQYYREEENGRGNFPPRFSGLQFPNYSSELNVNALELDDSALYLCASSLLAGGLVTQYFGPGTRLLVL.

This clone was counted a few times. The J gene is TRBJ1-6, the V gene TRBV9; D perhaps matches TRBD1 (5 bases). CDR3 length: 14 residues. In germline, CDR1 is SGDLS, CDR2 YYNGEE. Trimming cost V 1 base and J 8 bases, with 10 bases left between them. CDR3 sequence reads: CASSVFPRDSPLHF. CDR3 bases: TGTGCCAGCAGCGTATTTCCCAGGGATTCACCCCTCCACTTT.

The chain is built from TRBV10-3 and TRBJ1-1; possible D gene TRBD1, 5 bases. This CDR3 spans 14 amino acids. The V end lost 4 bases, the J end lost 1 base, and 10 bases lay between the germline ends. In germline, CDR1 is ENHRY, CDR2 SYGVKD. The CDR3 loop is CAISGGGTNTEAFF. Here the CDR3 DNA reads TGTGCCATCAGTGGGGGGGGAACGAACACTGAAGCTTTCTTT.

This clone was counted a few times. The rearrangement joins TRBV10-3 to TRBJ1-3, with D unclear. The germline CDR1 and CDR2 sequences are ENHRY and SYGVKD. This CDR3 has 14 amino acids. The V and J ends lost 10 bases and 0 bases respectively, with 13 bases between them. Here the CDR3 DNA reads TGTGCCACTTTAGACAAATACTCTGGAAACACCATATATTTT. It specifies CATLDKYSGNTIYF.

This clone has a single count. The sample contains more than one DNA sequence encoding this CDR3. The chain employs TRBV6-4 and TRBJ1-2; D may be TRBD1 (6 bases). Germline loops: CDR1 MRHNA, CDR2 SNTAGT. The CDR3 spans 14 residues. Between the trimmed V and J ends, which lost 5 bases and 4 bases, there was a span of 14 bases. This chain's CDR3 is CASSRGGQGYGYTF. CDR3 nucleotide sequence: TGTGCCAGCAGTCGGGGGGGACAAGGCTATGGCTACACCTTC.

This rearrangement joins TRBV18 to TRBJ1-2; tentative D call: TRBD1 (5 bases). Germline CDR1 KGHSH, CDR2 LQKENI. The length of the CDR3 is 15 residues. V lost 0 bases to trimming and J lost 3 bases, with 11 bases between them. The CDR3 is CASSPPAGRDYGYTF. The DNA for the CDR3 is TGTGCCAGCTCACCACCGGCAGGGAGGGACTATGGCTACACCTTC.

CDR3: CASKEGQNYQPQHF. As DNA, the CDR3 is TGTGCCAGCAAGGAGGGACAGAATTATCAGCCCCAGCATTTT. The rearrangement links TRBV6-5 to TRBJ1-5, with 7 bases fitting TRBD1. V shed 7 bases and J 5 bases; nucleotides not matched to a gene: 8. The CDR3 sequence is 14 residues long. The germline CDR1 and CDR2 sequences are MNHEY and SVGAGI.

There are a few counts of this clone. The chain carries TRBV7-9 and TRBJ1-2; D is perhaps TRBD1 (5 bases). V was shortened by 4 bases and J by 1 base, with 7 bases between the two germline ends. This CDR3 region has 13 residues. The V gene's germline CDR1 is SEHNR and CDR2 FQNEAQ (reference sequence). CDR3 residues: CASSSTVNYGYTF. The CDR3 DNA is TGTGCCAGCAGCTCGACAGTTAACTATGGCTACACCTTC.

This clone was found a few times. The V call is TRBV5-4, the J call TRBJ2-1, with 8 bases identical to TRBD2. Trimming removed 4 bases from V and 6 bases from J; junction bases left unmatched: 12. The CDR3 has 16 amino acids. Germline V gives CDR1 SGHNT, CDR2 YYREEE (reference sequence). The chain's CDR3 is CASSLVGTRNGNEQFF. The CDR3 nucleotides read TGTGCCAGCAGCCTCGTAGGGACTAGGAACGGCAATGAGCAGTTCTTC.

This clone was recorded a few times. This sequence joins TRBV7-2 and TRBJ1-2; TRBD1 matches 11 bases. This CDR3 region has 14 residues. CDR1 is SGHTA and CDR2 is FQGNSA in the germline V gene. V dropped 3 bases and J dropped 5; count of bases not matched to a gene: 2. The CDR3 DNA reads TGTGCCAGCAGCTTCCGGGACAGGGGGTATGGCTACACCTTC. Translating it yields CASSFRDRGYGYTF. Filled out from reference TRBV7-2 and TRBJ1-2, the complete variable domain reads GAGVSQSPSNKVTEKGKDVELRCDPISGHTALYWYRQSLGQGLEFLIYFQGNSAPDKSGLPSDRFSAERTGGSVSTLTIQRTQQEDSAVYLCASSFRDRGYGYTFGSGTRLTVV.

The chain is built from TRBV7-2 and TRBJ1-4, with D hard to call. The CDR3 contains 14 residues. The V gene's germline CDR1 is SGHTA and CDR2 FQGNSA. V lost 5 bases and J lost 6, with 13 bases in between. Here the CDR3 reads CASSLGLVHEKLFF. CDR3 nucleotides: TGTGCCAGCAGCCTAGGACTGGTACATGAAAAACTGTTTTTT.

The V call is TRBV6-5, the J call TRBJ2-7, with D perhaps matching TRBD1 (6 bases). There are 14 residues in the CDR3. Trimming left V 6 bases short and J 0 bases short, with 12 bases between. The germline CDR1 and CDR2 sequences are MNHEY and SVGAGI. Written as DNA, the CDR3 is TGTGCCAGCAGCCGGGACACCAACTCCTACGAGCAGTACTTC. It codes for CASSRDTNSYEQYF.